Shown below are 24 T cell receptor beta chains from a single sample sequenced in a study of blood T cell repertoires in COVID-19. The assay was immunoSEQ multiplex PCR, and TCRdb's table has in-frame clones only and misses some. The profile covers 9,500 to 15,000 clones, with less than 80% appearing a single time and roughly 5.6% taken by the ten largest. The sample consisted of peripheral blood. The origin of the receptors is a man in his 60s with COVID-19, enrolled during active disease.

This chain connects TRBV27 to TRBJ2-7; TRBD2 matches 12 bases. The CDR3 consists of 15 residues. Germline values: CDR1 MNHEY, CDR2 SMNVEV (reference sequence). V gave up 6 bases and J gave up 6 bases; unmatched junction bases: 9. The CDR3, as DNA: TGTGCCAGCAGCGAGACTAGCGGGAGTCCTCGCGAGCAGTACGTC. Encoded protein: CASSETSGSPREQYV.

A few counts support this clone. The gene calls are TRBV14 and TRBJ1-1; no definite D call. The CDR3 consists of 16 residues. Trimming removed 4 bases from V and 0 bases from J, with 15 bases in between. Germline CDR1 and CDR2: SGHDN and FVKESK. CDR3 sequence: CASSPSPSYMNTEAFF. CDR3 in DNA: TGTGCCAGCAGCCCATCGCCGTCGTACATGAACACTGAAGCTTTCTTT.

The rearrangement joins TRBV6-5 to TRBJ2-7, with 7 bases fitting TRBD1. Germline V gene data show CDR1 as MNHEY and CDR2 as SVGAGI. CDR3 length: 15 amino acids. With V trimmed by 6 bases and J by 2 bases, 10 bases remained unmatched. The CDR3 coding sequence is TGTGCCAGCAGGCCGAGGGGGCCTCTAACCTACGAGCAGTACGTC. It yields the protein CASRPRGPLTYEQYV.

This chain links TRBV7-2 with TRBJ1-5; D possibly corresponds to TRBD1 (5 bases). The germline gives CDR1 SGHTA, CDR2 FQGNSA. V was pared by 2 bases and J by 4 bases, with 12 bases between. This CDR3 contains 15 residues. In DNA, the CDR3 is TGTGCCAGCAGCTTATCCCCAGGGAGGAATCAGCCCCAGCATTTT. Translating gives CASSLSPGRNQPQHF.

This clone was counted between two and nine times. This chain links TRBV4-1 with TRBJ1-6; 7 bases fit TRBD1. CDR3 size: 13 residues. V gave up 0 bases and J gave up 11 bases; unmatched junction bases: 1. Germline-derived CDR1 and CDR2 are MGHRA and YSYEKL. CDR3 nucleotide sequence: TGCGCCAGCAGCCAAGACAGGGGGACACCCCTCCACTTT. It specifies CASSQDRGTPLHF.

Note on this clone: Other DNA sequences from this sample encode an identical CDR3 as well. The CDR3 loop is CASSPIPAGGPGETQYF. Written as DNA, the CDR3 is TGTGCCAGCAGCCCCATTCCCGCGGGGGGGCCGGGGGAGACCCAGTACTTC. The chain has TRBV7-2 and TRBJ2-5, with TRBD2 identical over 9 bases. This CDR3 is built from 17 residues. Germline trimming cut 5 bases from V and 5 bases from J; bases unmatched to any gene: 15. Per germline, CDR1 SGHTA and CDR2 FQGNSA.

This chain connects TRBV5-1 to TRBJ2-3; possible D gene TRBD1, 6 bases. CDR3 length: 17 residues. Germline V gene data show CDR1 as SGHRS and CDR2 as YFSETQ. Trimming took 2 bases from V and 3 from J, leaving 19 bases between them. The CDR3 nucleotides are TGCGCCAGCAGCTTATCCCAAGGGGGAGTTGGAACAGATACGCAGTATTTT. This sequence encodes CASSLSQGGVGTDTQYF.

This clone was seen more than once but under ten times. The gene calls are TRBV6-5 and TRBJ1-1; D is uncertain. The germline V and J ends were trimmed by 7 bases and 5 bases, with 14 bases remaining between them. The CDR3 loop spans 13 amino acids. In germline, CDR1 is MNHEY, CDR2 SVGAGI. The CDR3 nucleotides read TGTGCCAGCATGACGGGAAGCTGGACTGAAGCTTTCTTT. It specifies CASMTGSWTEAFF.

This clone was counted a few times. V gene TRBV5-4 combines with J gene TRBJ1-4; 10 bases line up with TRBD1. CDR3 length: 15 amino acids. Trimming cost V 4 bases and J 5 bases; bases outside gene matches: 5. Germline loops: CDR1 SGHNT, CDR2 YYREEE (reference sequence). CDR3 protein: CASSPGQGRNEKLFF. DNA of the CDR3: TGTGCCAGCAGCCCGGGACAGGGGAGGAATGAAAAACTGTTTTTT.

This clone was seen once. The rearrangement joins TRBV28 to TRBJ2-7, with 7 nucleotides matching TRBD2. The CDR3 runs 16 residues. The germline gives CDR1 MDHEN, CDR2 SYDVKM. Losses at the gene ends were 0 bases for V and 0 bases for J; bases not matched to a gene: 5. CDR3 region: CASSLWLRGNSYEQYF. CDR3 DNA sequence: TGTGCCAGCAGTTTATGGTTGCGGGGGAACTCCTACGAGCAGTACTTC.

The V and J genes are TRBV6-5 and TRBJ1-2; 7 bases agree with TRBD1. Germline V gene lookup returns CDR1 MNHEY and CDR2 SVGAGI. The CDR3 has 12 amino acids. Losses at the gene ends were 4 bases for V and 4 bases for J; bases not matched to a gene: 0. This CDR3 is CASSSGGYGYTF. The CDR3 nucleotides read TGTGCCAGCAGTTCAGGGGGCTATGGCTACACCTTC.

Notes on this clone: Germline and junction disagree at one end, which may indicate a read error. The identical CDR3 is also encoded by other nucleotide sequences in the sample. This sequence joins TRBV30 and TRBJ1-6, with no clear D. Germline CDR1 GTSNPN, CDR2 SVGIG (reference sequence). This CDR3 is built from 12 residues. The CDR3 nucleotides are TGTGCCTGGACGAGGAAGAATTCACCCCTTCACTTT. This codes for CAWTRKNSPLHF.

V is TRBV4-3 and J is TRBJ2-2, with D perhaps TRBD1 (6 bases). CDR1 LGHNA and CDR2 YSLEER come from the germline V gene. This CDR3 region has 18 residues. V dropped 0 bases and J dropped 1 base, with 15 bases sitting between them. CDR3 bases: TGCGCCAGCAGCCAAGAACTCCAGGGGCCTATGAACACCGGGGAGCTGTTTTTT. It specifies CASSQELQGPMNTGELFF.

This clone has only one observation. The CDR3 protein is CAWSVSPPRDRGGSPLHF. The CDR3 nucleotides are TGTGCCTGGAGTGTATCACCCCCCCGGGACAGGGGAGGCTCACCCCTCCACTTT. The J gene is TRBJ1-6, the V gene TRBV30; 10 bases match TRBD1. CDR1 GTSNPN and CDR2 SVGIG come from the germline V gene (reference sequence). The CDR3 contains 18 residues. The V gene end was trimmed by 0 bases and the J gene end by 10 bases; junction bases not matched to a gene: 15.

The V and J genes are TRBV27 and TRBJ1-1, with 10 bases lining up with TRBD1. V was clipped by 3 bases and J by 4 bases; unmatched bases: 5. Germline V CDR1 and CDR2: MNHEY, SMNVEV (reference sequence). The CDR3 contains 15 residues. CDR3: CASSFFRDRGTEAFF. The CDR3 DNA follows: TGTGCCAGCAGTTTTTTCCGGGACAGGGGCACTGAAGCTTTCTTT.

This chain connects TRBV9 to TRBJ1-6, with 7 positions matching TRBD1. CDR1 and CDR2 from the germline V gene are SGDLS and YYNGEE. V was clipped by 3 bases and J by 4 bases; unmatched bases: 4. This CDR3 comprises 15 residues. The CDR3 region has the DNA TGTGCCAGCAGCGAGCAACAGGGGTATAATTCACCCCTCCACTTT. Its translation: CASSEQQGYNSPLHF.

This clone was counted a few times. The rearrangement joins TRBV5-4 to TRBJ2-1; TRBD1 might be the D (5 bases). V was trimmed by 0 bases and J by 2 bases, leaving 12 bases between them. The V gene's germline CDR1 is SGHNT and CDR2 YYREEE (reference sequence). The CDR3 is 16 residues long. The CDR3 reads CASSLGADSTYNEQFF. CDR3 bases: TGTGCCAGCAGCTTGGGCGCTGACAGTACCTACAATGAGCAGTTCTTC.

The chain joins TRBV7-9 to TRBJ2-5; D unresolved. The germline V gene has CDR1 SEHNR and CDR2 FQNEAQ (reference sequence). V was cut by 5 bases and J by 5 bases, with 21 bases left in between. The CDR3 totals 16 residues. CDR3 DNA sequence: TGTGCCAGCAGCCCCAGAGAGTTAGCCTCGTTGGAGACCCAGTACTTC. It translates to CASSPRELASLETQYF. Full variable domain (outside the CDR3, taken from reference TRBV7-9 and TRBJ2-5): DTGVSQNPRHKITKRGQNVTFRCDPISEHNRLYWYRQTLGQGPEFLTYFQNEAQLEKSRLLSDRFSAERPKGSFSTLEIQRTEQGDSAMYLCASSPRELASLETQYFGPGTRLLVL.

V is TRBV5-6 and J is TRBJ1-1; D is undetermined. Germline lookup yields CDR1 SGHDT and CDR2 YYEEEE. The ends were cut back, 2 bases at V and 6 bases at J, with 11 bases in the middle. The CDR3 is made up of 13 amino acids. CDR3 loop: CASSLGLGAEAFF. The DNA of the CDR3 is TGTGCCAGCAGCTTAGGACTGGGCGCTGAAGCTTTCTTT.

The rearrangement uses TRBV27 and TRBJ2-3, with 8 bases fitting TRBD1. Germline assignment: CDR1 MNHEY and CDR2 SMNVEV (reference sequence). Unmatched junction bases numbered 7, after V lost 5 bases and J lost 3 bases. The CDR3 is 15 amino acids. This chain's CDR3 is CASSPGQGETDTQYF. The CDR3, as DNA: TGTGCCAGCAGTCCCGGACAGGGAGAGACAGATACGCAGTATTTT.

The chain is built from TRBV11-2 and TRBJ1-1; D possibly corresponds to TRBD1 (5 bases). Germline CDR1 is SGHAT and CDR2 is FQNNGV. The CDR3 has 13 amino acids. V lost 7 bases, J lost 4 bases, and 13 bases lay in between. CDR3 in DNA: TGTGCCAGCATCCCGTGGGGGGGCACTGAAGCTTTCTTT. Protein sequence: CASIPWGGTEAFF.

This chain links TRBV29-1 with TRBJ1-3; TRBD1 agrees at 9 bases. The ends lost 1 base at V and 5 bases at J; junction bases unmatched: 9. The CDR3 covers 16 residues. Germline CDR1 is SQVTM and CDR2 is ANQGSEA. The CDR3, as DNA: TGCAGCGTTGAAGTCCATCACAGGGGGCGCAGAAACACCATATATTTT. This sequence encodes CSVEVHHRGRRNTIYF.

The chain is built from TRBV6-2 or TRBV6-3 and TRBJ2-7; D possibly corresponds to TRBD1 (6 bases). CDR3 length: 12 residues. Per germline, CDR1 MNHEY and CDR2 SVGEGT. V shed 6 bases and J shed 4 bases, with 10 bases lying between them. CDR3 in DNA: TGTGCCAGCAGCCAACAGGGTTACGAGCAGTACTTC. Amino acid sequence: CASSQQGYEQYF.

This chain connects TRBV12-5 to TRBJ1-5; possibly TRBD1 for D (5 bases). V dropped 5 bases and J dropped 4 bases, with 15 bases sitting between them. The CDR3 runs to 15 residues. The germline V gene encodes CDR1 LGHNT and CDR2 FRNRAP. The DNA for the CDR3 is TGTGCTAGTGGTCCGGGGGACCTGGGGAATCAGCCCCAGCATTTT. It specifies CASGPGDLGNQPQHF.